What follows describes a single TCR beta chain. The antigen is unknown. The data originate from a study of shared clonotypes between healthy human individuals. Sorted subsets were amplified in replicate PCRs using 200 to 250 ng DNA, tens of thousands of T cell genomes. TCRdb's table, derived via immunoSEQ multiplex PCR, lists solely in-frame clones and lacks some. The sample holds about 1.4 million clones, roughly 95% seen once. The CDR3 sequence is 15 residues long. The V gene lost 2 bases and the J gene lost 4 bases, with 14 bases spanning the gap. In germline, CDR1 is MDHEN, CDR2 SYDVKM. Study results and caveats: Against clonotypes common to all four donors, non-shared ones had lower generation probabilities.

The sample consisted of naive CD4+ T cells sorted from blood. The subset: CD45RA+ positively selected. This TCR derives from a man aged 30 to 45 in good health. The J gene is TRBJ1-2, the V gene TRBV28; D possibly corresponds to TRBD1 (5 bases). CDR3 coding DNA: TGTGCCAGCAGTTTAGGATCAGGGAGAGGCTATGGCTACACCTTC. Protein: CASSLGSGRGYGYTF.